These 25 T cell receptor beta chains share one sample of origin, sequenced in a study of blood T cells in healthy people across ages. With a J-beta primer mix and a sample-barcoded 5' primer, a second PCR ran about 6 to 11 cycles. Each CDR3 protein is one row after TCRdb ran MiXCR on the 5' RACE reads. The sample has 550,000 to 750,000 distinct CDR3 sequences; 20% to 25% are singletons. Sequencing was carried out using blood. The receptors were gathered from a man between 65 and 85 years old in good health.

This clonotype showed up just a few times. The chain joins TRBV9 to TRBJ2-3; tentatively, D is TRBD1 or TRBD2 (5 bases each). This CDR3 is 12 amino acids long. V shed 4 bases and J shed 8 bases, with 11 bases lying between them. Germline V CDR1 and CDR2: SGDLS, YYNGEE. CDR3 sequence: CASSQGVGTQYF. The DNA of the CDR3 is TGTGCCAGCAGCCAGGGAGTGGGTACGCAGTATTTT.

There are a few counts of this clonotype. The rearrangement uses TRBV5-1 and TRBJ2-3; the D gene is possibly TRBD1 (6 bases). Germline CDR1 SGHRS, CDR2 YFSETQ. The V and J ends lost 7 bases and 6 bases respectively, with 18 bases between them. This CDR3 is built from 14 residues. CDR3 residues: CASGSAGTMDTQYF. The CDR3 DNA reads TGCGCCAGCGGCTCCGCCGGGACAATGGATACGCAGTATTTT.

V usage is TRBV30 and J usage is TRBJ1-2, with 9 bases identical to TRBD1. Trimming at V came to 7 bases and at J to 2 bases, leaving 14 bases not matched to a gene. Germline V lookup: CDR1 GTSNPN, CDR2 SVGIG (reference sequence). The CDR3 totals 16 residues. CDR3 region: CASPYGTGSGNYGYTF. The CDR3 bases are TGTGCCTCTCCTTACGGGACAGGGTCTGGCAACTATGGCTACACCTTC. The full variable domain, in which reference TRBV30 and TRBJ1-2 provide the parts outside the CDR3, is SQTIHQWPATLVQPVGSPLSLECTVEGTSNPNLYWYRQAAGRGLQLLFYSVGIGQISSEVPQNLSASRPQDRQFILSSKKLLLSDSGFYLCASPYGTGSGNYGYTFGSGTRLTVV.

This clonotype was detected a few times. The rearrangement links TRBV20-1 to TRBJ2-5; TRBD1 agrees at 7 bases. CDR1 DFQATT and CDR2 SNEGSKA come from the germline V gene (reference sequence). CDR3 length: 12 residues. V was clipped by 4 bases and J by 6 bases; unmatched bases: 5. The DNA of the CDR3 is TGCAGTGCTATGAGACAGGGAAAGACCCAGTACTTC. This sequence encodes CSAMRQGKTQYF.

CDR3 coding DNA: TGCGCCAGCAGCACGACAGGGGGTAATGAAAAACTGTTTTTT. It yields the protein CASSTTGGNEKLFF. The rearrangement joins TRBV5-1 to TRBJ1-4, with TRBD1 matching over 9 bases. Germline CDR1 and CDR2: SGHRS and YFSETQ. V shed 4 bases and J 4 bases; nucleotides not matched to a gene: 2. The CDR3 has 14 residues.

This clonotype was detected many times. V usage is TRBV7-2 and J usage is TRBJ2-5; a possible D gene is TRBD2 (5 bases). The CDR3 spans 14 residues. V lost 2 bases, J lost 1 base, and 8 bases lay in between. Germline V gene data show CDR1 as SGHTA and CDR2 as FQGNSA. The CDR3 DNA sequence: TGTGCCAGCAGCTTAACTAGGGTCCAAGAGACCCAGTACTTC. This sequence encodes CASSLTRVQETQYF. Drawing the rest from reference TRBV7-2 and TRBJ2-5, the complete variable domain is GAGVSQSPSNKVTEKGKDVELRCDPISGHTALYWYRQSLGQGLEFLIYFQGNSAPDKSGLPSDRFSAERTGGSVSTLTIQRTQQEDSAVYLCASSLTRVQETQYFGPGTRLLVL.

This chain links TRBV20-1 with TRBJ2-3; 7 bases line up with TRBD2. V shed 3 bases and J 6 bases; nucleotides not matched to a gene: 6. This CDR3 is 13 amino acids long. The germline gives CDR1 DFQATT, CDR2 SNEGSKA (reference sequence). CDR3 nucleotides: TGCAGTGCTAGGGCGGGAGTGGTTGATACGCAGTATTTT. Translating it yields CSARAGVVDTQYF.

This clonotype was detected only a few times. This chain uses TRBV27 with TRBJ2-5; D ambiguous. The assigned J gene may be wrong: the sequence end matches TRBJ2-1 better. Germline assignment: CDR1 MNHEY and CDR2 SMNVEV (reference sequence). The CDR3 runs to 14 residues. The CDR3 region has the DNA TGTGCCAGCAGTCCAACCCTTGCCTACAATGAGCAGTTCTTC. This sequence encodes CASSPTLAYNEQFF.

Concerning this clonotype: One base away lies a much larger clone, so this may be a sequencing read error. This sequence joins TRBV29-1 and TRBJ2-1; D is possibly TRBD2 (6 bases). V lost 3 bases to trimming and J lost 14 bases, with 17 bases between them. Germline loops: CDR1 SQVTM, CDR2 ANQGSEA. The CDR3 length is 12 residues. In DNA, the CDR3 is TGCAGCGTTGAGGAACTGAGGGAGGAGGAGTTCTTC. Translating it yields CSVEELREEEFF.

The genes are TRBV18 and TRBJ2-7, with 8 nucleotides matching TRBD1. Losses at the gene ends were 5 bases for V and 4 bases for J; bases not matched to a gene: 10. The CDR3 runs to 15 residues. Per germline, CDR1 KGHSH and CDR2 LQKENI. CDR3 sequence: CASSGQGPPVYEQYF. As DNA, the CDR3 is TGTGCCAGCTCAGGACAGGGTCCGCCGGTGTACGAGCAGTACTTC.

J is TRBJ2-5 and V is TRBV20-1, with 7 bases identical to TRBD2. The CDR3 totals 11 residues. Germline V lookup: CDR1 DFQATT, CDR2 SNEGSKA (reference sequence). With V trimmed by 4 bases and J by 12 bases, 8 bases remained unmatched. The CDR3 region is CSANQAGSEYF. As DNA, the CDR3 is TGCAGTGCTAACCAAGCGGGAAGCGAGTACTTC.

The sample holds a few counts of this clonotype. V gene TRBV12-3 or TRBV12-4 combines with J gene TRBJ2-5; D is unresolved. Trimming shortened V by 6 bases and J by 5 bases, and 10 bases separated the two germline ends. The CDR3 is made up of 12 amino acids. CDR3 DNA: TGTGCCAGCAGCTTCCATTGGGAGACCCAGTACTTC. It encodes CASSFHWETQYF.

This clonotype has a handful of counts. One end of the junction varies from germline; a read error may be responsible. The chain has TRBV9 and TRBJ1-1; D perhaps matches TRBD1 (6 bases). Germline lookup yields CDR1 SGDLS and CDR2 YYNGEE. This CDR3 contains 14 residues. The CDR3 spells CAGSVEGGKTEAFF. The CDR3 nucleotides read TGTGCCGGCAGCGTTGAGGGGGGCAAAACTGAAGCTTTCTTT.

This chain connects TRBV3-1 to TRBJ2-1, with 10 positions matching TRBD1. The V gene's germline CDR1 is LGHDT and CDR2 YNNKEL (reference sequence). This CDR3 spans 16 amino acids. With V trimmed by 4 bases and J by 8 bases, 11 bases remained unmatched. The CDR3 region has the DNA TGTGCCAGCAGCCCAAGCGACAGGGGGCTTCGGCATGAGCAGTTCTTC. This codes for CASSPSDRGLRHEQFF.

The V gene is TRBV29-1, the J gene TRBJ2-1; D tentatively reads TRBD1 or TRBD2 (5 bases each). The V end lost 5 bases, the J end lost 7 bases, and 9 bases lay between the germline ends. CDR3 size: 11 residues. Germline CDR1 and CDR2: SQVTM and ANQGSEA. In DNA, the CDR3 is TGCAGCGTTAGGGGAGAAAATGAGCAGTTCTTC. Its translation: CSVRGENEQFF.

This chain joins TRBV20-1 and TRBJ1-2; D gene ambiguous. Germline V gene data show CDR1 as DFQATT and CDR2 as SNEGSKA (reference sequence). The CDR3 is 15 residues long. The V and J ends lost 3 bases and 7 bases respectively, with 21 bases between them. The CDR3 loop is CSASISGRTGLGYTF. The CDR3 region has the DNA TGCAGTGCTAGTATCTCGGGCCGCACCGGGCTTGGCTACACCTTC.

The sample holds a few counts of this clonotype. The chain uses TRBV7-8 and TRBJ2-5, with D unclear. Germline CDR1 SGHVS, CDR2 FQNEAQ. V gave up 1 base and J gave up 7 bases, with 13 bases separating them. The CDR3 length is 14 residues. The CDR3 region has the DNA TGTGCCAGCAGCTTAGTGGACCGTCTGGGGACCCAGTACTTC. Translating it yields CASSLVDRLGTQYF.

The chain employs TRBV9 and TRBJ2-1, with D possibly matching TRBD1 (6 bases). The last part of the DNA fits TRBJ2-7 better; the J call may be wrong. This CDR3 is built from 15 residues. In germline, CDR1 is SGDLS, CDR2 YYNGEE. The CDR3 loop reads CASSVDPGDSYEQYF. CDR3 sequence (DNA): TGTGCCAGCAGCGTAGACCCAGGGGACTCCTACGAGCAGTACTTC.

J is TRBJ2-5 and V is TRBV29-1, with D maybe TRBD1 (6 bases). TRBJ2-7 matches the DNA end more closely, so the J call is doubtful. Germline V CDR1 and CDR2: SQVTM, ANQGSEA. CDR3 size: 11 residues. CDR3 residues: CSVAGAYEQYF. CDR3 nucleotides: TGCAGCGTTGCAGGGGCCTACGAGCAGTACTTC.

The chain recombines TRBV27 with TRBJ2-7, with TRBD1 matching 7 bases. Germline V gene sequence: CDR1 MNHEY, CDR2 SMNVEV (reference sequence). The V segment lost 4 bases and the J segment 2 bases; nucleotides outside the gene matches: 5. The CDR3 is 14 amino acids. The CDR3 nucleotides are TGTGCCAGCAGTTCTACGGGACAGCCCTACGAGCAGTACTTC. It encodes CASSSTGQPYEQYF.

The chain employs TRBV2 and TRBJ2-5; the match to TRBD2 covers 8 bases. Gene TRBJ2-7 matches the end of the DNA better, so the J call may be wrong. The CDR3 extends over 15 amino acids. Per germline, CDR1 SNHLY and CDR2 FYNNEI. CDR3 in DNA: TGTGCCAGCAGGGCCACGAGCGGGAGCTGGAACGAGCAGTACTTC. Amino acids: CASRATSGSWNEQYF.

This clonotype was observed a few times. The chain couples TRBV2 to TRBJ1-5; the match to TRBD1 covers 7 bases. CDR1 is SNHLY and CDR2 is FYNNEI in the germline V gene. V shed 6 bases, J shed 4 bases, and the junction held 3 bases outside the gene matches. The length of the CDR3 is 13 residues. CDR3 region: CASRADRNQPQHF. DNA for the CDR3: TGTGCCAGCAGAGCGGACAGGAATCAGCCCCAGCATTTT.

This chain uses TRBV20-1 with TRBJ2-5, with D unclear. The better agreement between TRBJ2-1 and the DNA end casts doubt on the J call. The CDR3 spans 12 residues. Germline V gene lookup returns CDR1 DFQATT and CDR2 SNEGSKA (reference sequence). Here the CDR3 DNA reads TGCAGTGCTAGGACGATCAACAATGAGCAGTTCTTC. It codes for CSARTINNEQFF.

The sample holds a few counts of this clonotype. The gene calls are TRBV29-1 and TRBJ2-5; TRBD2 agrees at 12 bases. The assigned J gene may be wrong: the sequence end matches TRBJ2-1 better. This CDR3 is 13 amino acids long. The germline V gene has CDR1 SQVTM and CDR2 ANQGSEA. The DNA of the CDR3 is TGCAGCGTTGGTCGACTAGCGGGAGCTGAGCAGTTCTTC. Protein product: CSVGRLAGAEQFF.

This clonotype was counted at least ten times. This chain joins TRBV3-1 and TRBJ2-1; 7 bases are shared with TRBD2. The germline V gene has CDR1 LGHDT and CDR2 YNNKEL (reference sequence). The CDR3 is 14 residues long. After removal of 4 bases from V and 5 bases from J, the junction contained 5 bases not matched to a gene. The CDR3 loop is CASSPTTSHNEQFF. CDR3 DNA: TGTGCCAGCAGCCCCACGACTAGCCACAATGAGCAGTTCTTC.